The present entry profiles one T cell receptor beta chain with its context. This record comes from a study of blood T cell repertoires in COVID-19. Some clones are missing from TCRdb's copy, which holds only in-frame ones; the method was immunoSEQ multiplex PCR. The sample shows about 120,000 clones, roughly 81% of them seen only once. The CDR3 runs to 16 residues. V dropped 0 bases and J dropped 6 bases, with 18 bases sitting between them. CDR1 SGDLS and CDR2 YYNGEE come from the germline V gene. Sequenced material: peripheral blood. The TCR originated in a human donor in a cohort sampled during active COVID-19. V usage is TRBV9 and J usage is TRBJ2-5, with D possibly matching TRBD2 (7 bases). CDR3 in amino acids: CASSVEGGAPAKTQYF. The CDR3 bases are TGTGCCAGCAGCGTAGAAGGGGGGGCCCCCGCAAAGACCCAGTACTTC.